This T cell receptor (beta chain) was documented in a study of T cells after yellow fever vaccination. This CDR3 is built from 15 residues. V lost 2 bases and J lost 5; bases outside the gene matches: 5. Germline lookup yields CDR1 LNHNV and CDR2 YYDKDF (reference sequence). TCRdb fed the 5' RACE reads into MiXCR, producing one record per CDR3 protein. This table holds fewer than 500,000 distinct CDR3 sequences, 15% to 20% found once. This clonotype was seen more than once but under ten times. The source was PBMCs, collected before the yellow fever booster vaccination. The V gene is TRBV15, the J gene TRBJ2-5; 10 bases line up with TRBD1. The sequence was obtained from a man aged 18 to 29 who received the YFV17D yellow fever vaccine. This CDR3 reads CATSRSRTGGETQYF. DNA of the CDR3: TGTGCCACCAGCAGAAGCCGGACAGGGGGTGAGACCCAGTACTTC.